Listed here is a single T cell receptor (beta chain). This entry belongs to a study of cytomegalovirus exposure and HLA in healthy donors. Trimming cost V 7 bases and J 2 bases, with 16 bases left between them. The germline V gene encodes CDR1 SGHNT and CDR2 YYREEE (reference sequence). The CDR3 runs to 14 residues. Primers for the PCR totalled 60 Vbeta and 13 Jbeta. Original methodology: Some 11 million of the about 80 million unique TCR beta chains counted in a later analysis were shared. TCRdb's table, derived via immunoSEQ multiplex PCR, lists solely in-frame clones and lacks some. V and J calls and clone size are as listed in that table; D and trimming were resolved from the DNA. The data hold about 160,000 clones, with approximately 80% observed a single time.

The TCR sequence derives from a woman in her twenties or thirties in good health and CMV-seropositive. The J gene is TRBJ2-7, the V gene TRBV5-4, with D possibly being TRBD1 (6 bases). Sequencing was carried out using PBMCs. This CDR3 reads CASRDMAQAYEQYF. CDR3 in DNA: TGTGCCAGCCGGGACATGGCACAGGCCTACGAGCAGTACTTC.